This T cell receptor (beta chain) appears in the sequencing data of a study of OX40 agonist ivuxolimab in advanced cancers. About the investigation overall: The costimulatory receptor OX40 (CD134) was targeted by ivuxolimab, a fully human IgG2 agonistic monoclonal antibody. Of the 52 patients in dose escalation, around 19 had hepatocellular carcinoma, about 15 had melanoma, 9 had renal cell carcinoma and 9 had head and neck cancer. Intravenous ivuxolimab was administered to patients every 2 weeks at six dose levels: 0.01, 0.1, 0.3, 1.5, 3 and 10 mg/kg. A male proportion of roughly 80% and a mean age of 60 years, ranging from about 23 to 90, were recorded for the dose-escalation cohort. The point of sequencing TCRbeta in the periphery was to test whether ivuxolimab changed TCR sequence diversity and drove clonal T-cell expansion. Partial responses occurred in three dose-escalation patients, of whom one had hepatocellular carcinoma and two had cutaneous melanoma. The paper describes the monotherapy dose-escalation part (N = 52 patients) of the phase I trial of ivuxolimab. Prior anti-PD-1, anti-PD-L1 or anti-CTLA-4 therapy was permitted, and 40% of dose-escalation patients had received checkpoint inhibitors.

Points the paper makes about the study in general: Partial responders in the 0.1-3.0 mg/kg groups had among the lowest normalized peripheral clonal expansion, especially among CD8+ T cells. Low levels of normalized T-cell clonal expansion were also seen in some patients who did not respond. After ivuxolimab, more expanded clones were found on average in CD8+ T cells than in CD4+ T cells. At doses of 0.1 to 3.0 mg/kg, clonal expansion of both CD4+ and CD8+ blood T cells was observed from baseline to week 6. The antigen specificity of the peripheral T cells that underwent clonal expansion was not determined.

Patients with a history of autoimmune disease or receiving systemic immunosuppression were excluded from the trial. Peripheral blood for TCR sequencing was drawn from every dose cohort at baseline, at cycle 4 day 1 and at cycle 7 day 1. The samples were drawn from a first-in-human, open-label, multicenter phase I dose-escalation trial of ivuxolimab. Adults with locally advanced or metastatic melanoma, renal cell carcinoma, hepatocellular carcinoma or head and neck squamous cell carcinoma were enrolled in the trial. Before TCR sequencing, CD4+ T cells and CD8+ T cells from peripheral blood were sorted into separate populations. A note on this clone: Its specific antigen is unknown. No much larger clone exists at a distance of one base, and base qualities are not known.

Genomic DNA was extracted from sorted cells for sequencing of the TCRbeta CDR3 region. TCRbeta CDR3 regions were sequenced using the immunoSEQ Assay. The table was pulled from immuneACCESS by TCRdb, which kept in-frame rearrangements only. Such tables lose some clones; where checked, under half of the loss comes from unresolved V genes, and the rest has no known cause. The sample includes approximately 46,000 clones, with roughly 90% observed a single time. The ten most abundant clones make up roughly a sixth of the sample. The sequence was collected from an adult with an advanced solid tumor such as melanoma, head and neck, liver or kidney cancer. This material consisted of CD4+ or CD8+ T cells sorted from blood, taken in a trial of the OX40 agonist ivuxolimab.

The nucleotide sequence is given as TGTGCCAGCAGCTTAGTGTGGGGCAGTAACGAGCAGTACTTC. Its amino acids are CASSLVWGSNEQYF. The chain is encoded by TRBV7-6 joined to TRBJ2-7; the D gene is perhaps TRBD1, from 5 matching bases. There are 14 amino acids in the CDR3, from cysteine to phenylalanine inclusive. Only CDR3 DNA remains: 42 bases, in frame from the first base. At the junction V is shortened by 1 base and J by 5 bases, with 12 bases in between. Based on the germline V gene, the CDR1 and CDR2 sequences are SGHVS and FNYEAQ.